The 11 T cell receptor beta chains below were found in one sample sequenced in a study of cytomegalovirus exposure and HLA in healthy donors (dated by TCRdb to 2015 to 2018). Library preparation was by the immunoSEQ multiplex PCR assay. For the multiplex PCR, a mixture combining 60 forward primers for TCR Vbeta segments and 13 reverse primers for TCR Jbeta segments was used. The clones in this table, taken by TCRdb from immuneACCESS, are in-frame only. Not every clone is retained; where verified, under half of the shortfall comes from an unresolved V gene, and the cause of the rest is unknown. Present in this sample are more than 95,000 clones, nearly 80% of which were seen just once. The leading ten clones occupy 1.3% of the sample. Sequencing was performed on PBMCs. The origin of the receptors is a man younger than 40 in good health and CMV-seronegative.

This clone was detected once. The J gene is TRBJ2-7, the V gene TRBV27; D remains ambiguous. The CDR3 consists of 12 residues. Trimming took 5 bases from V and 4 from J, leaving 9 bases between them. CDR1 MNHEY and CDR2 SMNVEV come from the germline V gene (reference sequence). The CDR3 reads CASSSQNYEQYF. In DNA, the CDR3 is TGTGCCAGCAGTAGTCAGAATTACGAGCAGTACTTC.

The chain links TRBV10-2 to TRBJ1-3; a possible D gene is TRBD1 (6 bases). Germline V gene sequence: CDR1 WSHSY, CDR2 SAAADI. With 6 bases removed from V and 2 bases from J, the gap between germline ends came to 14 bases. This CDR3 has 15 residues. The CDR3 protein is CASRSPRGTGNTIYF. DNA of the CDR3: TGCGCCAGCAGGAGCCCCAGGGGTACTGGAAACACCATATATTTT.

The rearrangement uses TRBV2 and TRBJ2-1; TRBD1 matches at 8 bases. The V and J ends lost 4 bases and 3 bases, in that order; junction bases with no gene match: 5. Germline lookup yields CDR1 SNHLY and CDR2 FYNNEI. CDR3 length: 15 amino acids. The CDR3 reads CASSAGQGNYNEQFF. The CDR3 bases are TGTGCCAGCAGTGCCGGACAGGGTAACTACAATGAGCAGTTCTTC.

The J gene is TRBJ1-6, the V gene TRBV7-2; unclear D gene. The CDR3 loop spans 17 amino acids. The V end lost 1 base, the J end lost 0 bases, and 10 bases lay between the germline ends. From germline, CDR1 is SGHTA and CDR2 FQGNSA. Here the CDR3 reads CASSLVPRSSYNSPLHF. CDR3 nucleotide sequence: TGTGCCAGCAGCTTAGTACCCCGGAGCTCCTATAATTCACCCCTCCACTTT.

The chain has TRBV6-1 and TRBJ2-3, with D tentatively TRBD2 (6 bases). Trimming took off 6 bases at V and 2 bases at J, with 15 bases between the two ends. The CDR3 totals 15 residues. Germline V gene data show CDR1 as MNHNS and CDR2 as SASEGT. CDR3 protein: CASRGGLLHTDTQYF. CDR3 nucleotides: TGTGCCAGCAGGGGGGGACTCTTACACACAGATACGCAGTATTTT.

The genes are TRBV18 and TRBJ2-1; TRBD2 matches 8 bases. The germline gives CDR1 KGHSH, CDR2 LQKENI. The V gene end was trimmed by 0 bases and the J gene end by 6 bases; junction bases not matched to a gene: 7. This CDR3 region has 16 residues. CDR3 region: CASSPPSAGGRNEQFF. CDR3 sequence (DNA): TGTGCCAGCTCACCACCCAGCGCGGGGGGACGCAATGAGCAGTTCTTC.

The V and J genes are TRBV19 and TRBJ1-1; D unresolved. This CDR3 region has 14 residues. V was clipped by 7 bases and J by 3 bases, with 15 bases between them. Germline lookup yields CDR1 LNHDA and CDR2 SQIVND (reference sequence). CDR3 nucleotides: TGTGCCAGTAAAGGGCGGGTGACCGACACTGAAGCTTTCTTT. As protein: CASKGRVTDTEAFF.

J is TRBJ2-7 and V is TRBV6-6; 8 nucleotides agree with TRBD1. The J segment lost 2 bases and the V segment lost 8 bases, leaving 2 bases of the junction unmatched. CDR1 and CDR2 from the germline V gene are MNHNY and SVGAGI (reference sequence). This CDR3 has 12 amino acids. The DNA of the CDR3 is TGTGCCAGCCGGACAGGGACCTACGAGCAGTACTTC. Encoded protein: CASRTGTYEQYF.

The gene calls are TRBV2 and TRBJ2-5, with D possibly being TRBD2 (6 bases). The DNA end is a closer match to TRBJ2-7, so the J assignment may be wrong. Germline assignment: CDR1 SNHLY and CDR2 FYNNEI. CDR3 size: 14 residues. The CDR3 nucleotides read TGTGCCAGCTCGGGCGGGGTAGGCGCCTACGAGCAGTACTTC. Protein: CASSGGVGAYEQYF.

This sequence joins TRBV18 and TRBJ2-7, with 11 bases identical to TRBD1. The CDR3 is 14 residues long. Trimming cost V 6 bases and J 2 bases; bases outside gene matches: 3. Germline loops: CDR1 KGHSH, CDR2 LQKENI. In DNA form, the CDR3 reads TGTGCCAGCTCGCCGGGACAGGGGGCCTACGAGCAGTACTTC. It codes for CASSPGQGAYEQYF. The full variable domain, completed using reference TRBV18 and TRBJ2-7, is NAGVMQNPRHLVRRRGQEARLRCSPMKGHSHVYWYRQLPEEGLKFMVYLQKENIIDESGMPKERFSAEFPKEGPSILRIQQVVRGDSAAYFCASSPGQGAYEQYFGPGTRLTVT.

The rearrangement uses TRBV9 and TRBJ1-4; maybe TRBD1 (5 bases). Trimming left V 0 bases short and J 5 bases short, with 8 bases between. CDR3 size: 14 residues. Germline-derived CDR1 and CDR2 are SGDLS and YYNGEE. CDR3 region: CASSVGGRNEKLFF. DNA for the CDR3: TGTGCCAGCAGCGTAGGGGGGAGGAATGAAAAACTGTTTTTT.